This T cell receptor beta chain was captured in a study of T cells in women clearing cervical HPV infection. Study details: Case blood was drawn when the lesion was first found; control blood after infection became undetectable.

The CDR3 totals 11 residues. V was cut by 8 bases and J by 7 bases, with 11 bases left in between. Germline CDR1 reads SEHNR; CDR2 reads FQNEAQ (reference sequence). About this clone itself: The antigen remains undetermined. From the germline J gene comes the end of the CDR3, since the read stops 3 residues before it.

Regarding the study as a whole: A classifier using richness and V gene abundances reached an AUC of approximately 0.79. CIN3+ cases had significantly higher TCR richness than controls; evenness did not differ.

Method: immunoSEQ multiplex PCR; TCRdb's copy keeps in-frame clones and lacks some. The sample's table shows approximately 17,000 clones. All donors had a single incident cervical HPV16 infection, not prevalent. The source is a woman aged 18 to 69 with a cervical HPV16 infection that either progressed to CIN3+ or cleared (not recorded which). V and J are TRBV7-9 and TRBJ1-1, with D unclear. Sequencing was carried out using blood buffy coat. The sequenced CDR3 bases are TGTGCCAGCGAAGGGTTAAATGAA. Protein: CASEGLNE. In full, the CDR3 is CASEGLNEAFF.